This is a list of T cell receptor beta chains from one sample in a study of control samples from healthy donors and cancer patients. The method was immunoSEQ multiplex PCR; TCRdb's version includes in-frame clones alone and lacks a portion of them. The sample gives around 82,000 clones, around 91% of which show up once; 7.2% is in the top ten. Sequenced material: blood. These receptors came from a man aged 45 to 65 in good health. The CDR3 runs from the conserved cysteine through the conserved F or W. D genes are given only for firm matches. Expanded clones are given a class, and other clones once, few, many or no size at all.

clone_size j_call d_call v_call cdr3_nt cdr3_aa
- TRBJ1-5 - TRBV6-2/TRBV6-3 TGTGCCAGCAGTCAAGTGGGGCCCCAGCATTTT CASSQVGPQHF
- TRBJ2-2 - TRBV19 TGTGCCAGTAGTCGCCGTTTGGGGGCCCGGAACACCGGGGAGCTGTTTTTT CASSRRLGARNTGELFF
- TRBJ1-1 - TRBV5-1 TGCGCCACCAACAGGGACCTGAACACTGAAGCTTTCTTT CATNRDLNTEAFF
- TRBJ1-1 TRBD1 TRBV5-8 TGTGCCAGCAGCCTGATACTCGACAGGGGGGACACTGAAGCTTTCTTT CASSLILDRGDTEAFF
- TRBJ2-7 - TRBV19 TGTGCCAGTAGCCGGGACGTTTACGAGCAGTACTTC CASSRDVYEQYF
- TRBJ2-1 TRBD1 TRBV23-1 TGCGCCAGCAGTCATTTCGACAGGGTTTACCTCCATGAGCAGTTCTTC CASSHFDRVYLHEQFF
few TRBJ2-7 TRBD2 TRBV6-1 TGTGCCAGCAGTGAAGGTGGTAGCGGGGGTGTATCCTACGAGCAGTACTTC CASSEGGSGGVSYEQYF
- TRBJ1-2 TRBD1 TRBV30 TGTGCCTGGAAAGGGGCCCAACAGGGGTATGGCTACACCTTC CAWKGAQQGYGYTF
- TRBJ1-5 - TRBV20-1 TGCAGTGCTAGAGGGAGTACAGGGCAGCATTTT CSARGSTGQHF
once TRBJ2-3 - TRBV7-2 TGTGCCAGCAGCTTGAGGAGGGTATTTGGCACAGATACGCAGTATTTT CASSLRRVFGTDTQYF
- TRBJ1-6 - TRBV30 TGTGCCTGGAGTGGTCAGGGATATTCACCCCTCCACTTT CAWSGQGYSPLHF
- TRBJ1-2 - TRBV7-2 TGTGCCAGCAGCTCCGGGGACCTGGGGATTGGCGATGGCTACACCTTC CASSSGDLGIGDGYTF
- TRBJ1-3 TRBD1 TRBV10-3 TGTGCCATCAAGGGACAGGGAGGAGGAAACACCATATATTTT CAIKGQGGGNTIYF
- TRBJ1-2 - TRBV5-6 TGTGCCAGCAGCTTGAGCGCCCAAATCTATGGCTACACCTTC CASSLSAQIYGYTF
once TRBJ1-5 TRBD1 TRBV19 TGTGCCAGTACCATGACAGGGAGCAATCAGCCCCAGCATTTT CASTMTGSNQPQHF
- TRBJ1-1 - TRBV6-5 TGTGCCGCATCGAAGAGGGTAAAGGACACTGAAGCTTTCTTT CAASKRVKDTEAFF
- TRBJ2-7 - TRBV7-2 TGTGCCAGCAGCCCCGATGCAGGCTCCTACGAGCAGTACTTC CASSPDAGSYEQYF
- TRBJ2-6 - TRBV7-9 TGTGCCAGCAGCTTAGACAAAAGCTCTGGGGCCAACGTCCTGACTTTC CASSLDKSSGANVLTF
- TRBJ2-7 - TRBV23-1 TGCGCCGACCCGGGAGAGGGGTACGAGCAGTACTTC CADPGEGYEQYF
once TRBJ2-5 TRBD2 TRBV5-1 TGCGCCAGCCAACGAGGACTAGCGGTCCGGGCGGAGACCCAGTACTTC CASQRGLAVRAETQYF
- TRBJ2-3 TRBD2 TRBV9 TGTGCCAGCAGCGTAGAAAAGTGGGGCGGGGGGACAGATACGCAGTATTTT CASSVEKWGGGTDTQYF
- TRBJ2-1 - TRBV5-4 TGTGCCAGCGGAACAAACAATGAGCAGTTCTTC CASGTNNEQFF
- TRBJ1-5 - TRBV19 TGTGCCAGTAGTATGGCTTCGGGGGGCAATCAGCCCCAGCATTTT CASSMASGGNQPQHF
once TRBJ1-2 - TRBV2 TGTGCCAGCAGTGAAGCACAGTACTATGGCTACACCTTC CASSEAQYYGYTF
- TRBJ2-1 - TRBV5-1 TGCGCCAGCAGCTTAGTTCAGAGTAGCTCCTACAATGAGCAGTTCTTC CASSLVQSSSYNEQFF
- TRBJ1-1 - TRBV29-1 TGCAGCGTTTCCAGGGGATTCACTGAAGCTTTCTTT CSVSRGFTEAFF
- TRBJ1-2 - TRBV19 TGTGCCAGTAGTATGGGAATTAACTATGGCTACACCTTC CASSMGINYGYTF
- TRBJ2-1 - TRBV7-6 TGTGCCAGCAGCTTAGTCCAGGACCTTAGGGGCTACAATGAGCAGTTCTTC CASSLVQDLRGYNEQFF
once TRBJ1-2 - TRBV19 TGTGCCAGTAGTAACCCCCGGGGGGCCAATGGCTACACCTTC CASSNPRGANGYTF
- TRBJ1-1 - TRBV30 TGTGCCTGGAGTGTAAATCCGGGGCAGATGAACACTGAAGCTTTCTTT CAWSVNPGQMNTEAFF
- TRBJ2-1 - TRBV12-3/TRBV12-4 TGTGCCAGCAGTTCTGGAGGGGTTGAGCAGTTCTTC CASSSGGVEQFF
- TRBJ2-3 TRBD2 TRBV10-2 TGCGCCAGCTCCCTGACTAGCTCCGCAGATACGCAGTATTTT CASSLTSSADTQYF
- TRBJ2-3 - TRBV12-3/TRBV12-4 TGTGCCAGCAGTTGGGGCACAGATACGCAGTATTTT CASSWGTDTQYF
- TRBJ2-7 - TRBV20-1 TGCAGTGCTAGTGAGTTCTGGGGAGTATCCTACGAGCAGTACTTC CSASEFWGVSYEQYF
once TRBJ1-3 - TRBV7-8 TGTGCCAGCAGCCCCCCGGAGAGCTCTGGAAACACCATATATTTT CASSPPESSGNTIYF
- TRBJ2-1 TRBD1 TRBV5-1 TGCGCCAGCAGCTCCAACCCGGACAGGTCCTACAATGAGCAGTTCTTC CASSSNPDRSYNEQFF
- TRBJ2-7 TRBD1 TRBV4-1 TGCGCCAGCAGCCTGGTCGAGGGACAGGGCTACGAGCAGTACTTC CASSLVEGQGYEQYF
- TRBJ2-1 - TRBV10-3 TGTGCCAGCTCGGGACTGGACCTCGGTGAGCAGTTCTTC CASSGLDLGEQFF
once TRBJ2-7 - TRBV5-1 TGCGCCAGCAGCGATACAGGGACCCCCGAGCAGTACTTC CASSDTGTPEQYF
- TRBJ1-2 - TRBV2 TGTGCCAGCAGTCAGACAGGACCGGGGGGCTACACCTTC CASSQTGPGGYTF
- TRBJ2-7 - TRBV7-2 TGTGCCAGCAGCCCAGCAGGGGGGGGGCGGAACGAGCAGTACTTC CASSPAGGGRNEQYF
once TRBJ2-2 - TRBV4-2 TGTGCCAGCAGCCAAGGCAGGGCGAACACCGGGGAGCTGTTTTTT CASSQGRANTGELFF
- TRBJ1-1 - TRBV30 TGTGCCTGGAGACATACTGAAGCTTTCTTT CAWRHTEAFF
- TRBJ2-6 - TRBV30 TGTGCCTGGAGACCTCTCTCTGGGGCCAACGTCCTGACTTTC CAWRPLSGANVLTF
- TRBJ2-3 TRBD1 TRBV5-6 TGTGCCAGCAGCCCGACAGGGGATAACACAGATACGCAGTATTTT CASSPTGDNTDTQYF
- TRBJ2-3 - TRBV5-6 TGTGCCAGCAGCCTCCCGTTCGGGGGAAATACGCAGTATTTT CASSLPFGGNTQYF
few TRBJ2-7 TRBD2 TRBV10-1 TGCGCCAGCAAGTGGGGGGTGGGGGGGGAGGTCCTAAACGAGCAGTACTTC CASKWGVGGEVLNEQYF
once TRBJ2-7 TRBD2 TRBV27 TGTGCCAGCAGTCCTTGGACTAGCGGGGGGCCCTCCTTTTTCGAGCAGTACTTC CASSPWTSGGPSFFEQYF
- TRBJ1-1 - TRBV4-1 TGCGCCAGCAGCCAATCCTCGATGGGGGTCTTTTATGGTGCTTTCTTT CASSQSSMGVFYGAFF
- TRBJ2-5 - TRBV11-3 TGTGCCAGCAGCTTGGGCGACAGCTCCCAAGAGACCCAGTACTTC CASSLGDSSQETQYF
- TRBJ2-7 TRBD1 TRBV19 TGTGCCAGTAGGGAGGTGGGACAGGCCCCCTACGAGCAGTACTTC CASREVGQAPYEQYF